This T cell receptor (beta chain) was obtained from a study of T cell responses to AZD1222 COVID-19 vaccine. Study summary: Second-dose intervals of approximately 4 or approximately 12 weeks were pooled.

CDR3 length: 15 amino acids. Germline V gene data show CDR1 as GTSNPN and CDR2 as SVGIG (reference sequence). Trimming took off 1 base at V and 2 bases at J, with 13 bases between the two ends. Clones were sequenced by immunoSEQ multiplex PCR, and TCRdb holds only the in-frame ones, with some missing. The sample carries approximately 92,000 clones, around 86% recorded once. On this clone: Its matching antigen is unknown.

Overall study results and limits: The study found vaccine-associated CD4 TCRs spanning spike, dominant at 160-218 and 743-854. Possibly, clonal diversity was underestimated; donors were largely white British and included more females. Baseline seropositives among AZD1222 recipients totaled only 5 to 7.

The V call is TRBV30, the J call TRBJ2-3, with D perhaps TRBD2 (6 bases). The origin of this receptor is an adult in good health. The sequenced sample was peripheral blood, obtained on day 0 of AZD1222 vaccination. The CDR3 bases are TGTGCCTGGAGTGGTAGCGGCCTTCCCACAGATACGCAGTATTTT. It codes for CAWSGSGLPTDTQYF. Full variable domain (remainder filled in from reference TRBV30 and TRBJ2-3): SQTIHQWPATLVQPVGSPLSLECTVEGTSNPNLYWYRQAAGRGLQLLFYSVGIGQISSEVPQNLSASRPQDRQFILSSKKLLLSDSGFYLCAWSGSGLPTDTQYFGPGTRLTVL.